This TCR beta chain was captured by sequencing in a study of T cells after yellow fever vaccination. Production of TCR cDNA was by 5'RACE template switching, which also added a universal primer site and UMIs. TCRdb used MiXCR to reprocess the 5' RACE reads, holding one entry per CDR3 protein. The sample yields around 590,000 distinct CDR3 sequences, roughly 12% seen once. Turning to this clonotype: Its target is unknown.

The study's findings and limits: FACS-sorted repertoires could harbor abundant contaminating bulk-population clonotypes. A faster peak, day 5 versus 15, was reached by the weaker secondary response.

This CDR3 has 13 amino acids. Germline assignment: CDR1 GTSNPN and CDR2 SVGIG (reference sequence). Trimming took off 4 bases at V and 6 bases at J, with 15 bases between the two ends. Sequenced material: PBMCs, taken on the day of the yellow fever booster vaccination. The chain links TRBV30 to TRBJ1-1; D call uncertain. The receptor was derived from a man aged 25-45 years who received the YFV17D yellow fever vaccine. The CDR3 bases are TGTGCCTGGAATAAGGATTTAAAAGCTGAAGCTTTCTTT. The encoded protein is CAWNKDLKAEAFF. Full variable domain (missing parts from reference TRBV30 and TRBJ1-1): SQTIHQWPATLVQPVGSPLSLECTVEGTSNPNLYWYRQAAGRGLQLLFYSVGIGQISSEVPQNLSASRPQDRQFILSSKKLLLSDSGFYLCAWNKDLKAEAFFGQGTRLTVV.